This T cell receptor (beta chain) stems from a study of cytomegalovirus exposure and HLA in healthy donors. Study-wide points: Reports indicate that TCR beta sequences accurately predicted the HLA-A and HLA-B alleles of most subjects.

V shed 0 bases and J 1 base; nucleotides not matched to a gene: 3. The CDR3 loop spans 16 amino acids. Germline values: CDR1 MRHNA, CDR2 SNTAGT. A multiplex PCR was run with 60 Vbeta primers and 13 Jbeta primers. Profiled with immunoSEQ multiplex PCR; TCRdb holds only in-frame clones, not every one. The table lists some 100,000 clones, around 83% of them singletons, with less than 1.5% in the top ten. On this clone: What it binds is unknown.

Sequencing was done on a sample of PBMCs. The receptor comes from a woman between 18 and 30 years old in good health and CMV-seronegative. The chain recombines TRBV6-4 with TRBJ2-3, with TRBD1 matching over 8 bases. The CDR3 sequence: CASSDSSGQGTDTQYF. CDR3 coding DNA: TGTGCCAGCAGTGACTCTTCGGGACAGGGCACAGATACGCAGTATTTT.